This T cell receptor (beta chain) was identified during a study of radiotherapy plus CTLA-4 blockade in lung cancer. The study's findings and limits: Early shifts in blood T cell clones, with interferon-beta, reportedly predicted response best. The study found tumor-derived TCR clones expanded in blood after radiotherapy plus ipilimumab.

Of note for this clone: The antigen is undetermined.

Germline values: CDR1 SGHVS, CDR2 FNYEAQ. The CDR3 runs 13 residues. The V end lost 1 base, the J end lost 10 bases, and 10 bases lay between the germline ends. Repertoires were generated with immunoSEQ multiplex PCR, while TCRdb's copy carries only in-frame clones and drops some. Here the sample spans some 60,000 clones, more than 60% being singletons. Focal radiation plus CTLA-4 blockade with ipilimumab was given to patients with chemo-refractory metastatic non-small-cell lung cancer. The receptor's source is a human donor with non-small cell lung cancer who had a complete response to radiotherapy plus ipilimumab. The sequencing used peripheral blood, collected from a patient treated with radiotherapy plus ipilimumab. The V and J genes are TRBV7-6 and TRBJ1-4; D is perhaps TRBD1 (6 bases). The chain's CDR3 is CASSLGQDRKLFF. CDR3 coding DNA: TGTGCCAGCAGCTTAGGTCAGGACAGAAAACTGTTTTTT.